The clone carrying this T cell receptor (beta chain) occurred once. Its matching antigen is unknown. The data derive from a study of graft-versus-host responses after intestinal transplantation. For the study at large: Transplantation in recipients was multivisceral, liver-intestinal, or isolated intestinal. After anti-thymocyte globulin induction, recipients took tacrolimus and steroids for about 3 years.

V lost 3 bases, J lost 10 bases, and 4 bases stayed unmatched. The CDR3 runs 12 residues. Looked up from germline, CDR1 is MDHEN and CDR2 is SYDVKM. Study-wide points: The recipient marrow held GvH clones, and some of them showed up first in ileum or blood. Clonal ratios of graft-versus-host to host-versus-graft in allografts were high for patients exhibiting graft-donor T cell macrochimerism.

Using immunoSEQ multiplex PCR, the repertoire was profiled, and TCRdb retains in-frame clones only, with some absent. The table records over 100,000 clones, 95% of them present only once. The sample was unstimulated CD8+ T cells sorted from spleen or lymph node cells, taken before intestinal transplant. V is TRBV28 and J is TRBJ1-1; TRBD1 agrees at 8 bases. This clonotype was obtained from a human donor who received an intestinal transplant. The CDR3: CASSFPGQGAFF. As DNA, the CDR3 is TGTGCCAGCAGTTTCCCCGGACAGGGAGCTTTCTTT.